The 23 T cell receptor beta chains below come from one sample, sequenced in a study of cytomegalovirus exposure and HLA in healthy donors. The primer mix had 60 Vbeta and 13 Jbeta primers. Sequencing was performed with immunoSEQ multiplex PCR; in TCRdb, only in-frame clones are kept and a portion is missing. The sample records 190,000 or so clones, under 85% being singletons. Sequencing was performed on PBMCs. The receptor source for this set is a man aged 45 to 65 in good health and CMV-seronegative.

V and J are TRBV7-9 and TRBJ1-6, with TRBD1 as a possible D gene (5 bases). Germline CDR1 reads SEHNR; CDR2 reads FQNEAQ (reference sequence). With 1 base removed from V and 7 bases from J, the gap between germline ends came to 23 bases. The CDR3 is 19 amino acids. The CDR3 loop is CASSLGLSSLARQNSPLHF. CDR3 sequence (DNA): TGTGCCAGCAGCTTAGGTCTGTCTTCCCTGGCCAGACAGAATTCACCCCTCCACTTT.

The chain uses TRBV5-4 and TRBJ1-1, with D possibly matching TRBD1 (5 bases). The V end was cut by 0 bases, the J end by 4 bases, with 19 bases between. The CDR3 has 17 amino acids. Per the germline V gene, CDR1 is SGHNT and CDR2 is YYREEE (reference sequence). The CDR3 coding sequence is TGTGCCAGCAGCTTGGATCCTTTAGGGTCCGGGGGCACTGAAGCTTTCTTT. Its protein product is CASSLDPLGSGGTEAFF.

The rearrangement links TRBV7-3 to TRBJ1-6; TRBD1 matches at 9 bases. This CDR3 region has 15 residues. CDR1 and CDR2 from the germline V gene are SGHTA and FQGTGA. V shed 4 bases and J 4 bases; nucleotides not matched to a gene: 2. In DNA form, the CDR3 reads TGTGCCAGCAGCTGGACAGGGGCGTATAATTCACCCCTCCACTTT. This codes for CASSWTGAYNSPLHF.

The rearrangement uses TRBV18 and TRBJ2-7, with 9 bases that match TRBD1. J lost 4 bases, V lost 3 bases, and 4 bases had no gene match. The V gene's germline CDR1 is KGHSH and CDR2 LQKENI. This CDR3 is built from 14 residues. The CDR3 protein is CASSPPGQGYEQYF. Here the CDR3 DNA reads TGTGCCAGCTCACCCCCGGGACAGGGTTACGAGCAGTACTTC.

Comment on this clone: The sample contains more than one DNA sequence encoding this CDR3. The rearrangement uses TRBV7-3 and TRBJ2-2, with 8 bases fitting TRBD2. This CDR3 has 15 amino acids. V shed 1 base, J shed 5 bases, and the junction held 3 bases outside the gene matches. The germline CDR1 and CDR2 sequences are SGHTA and FQGTGA. As DNA, the CDR3 is TGTGCCAGCAGCTTAATGGCGGGAGGAACCGGGGAGCTGTTTTTT. This sequence encodes CASSLMAGGTGELFF.

The V gene is TRBV7-3, the J gene TRBJ2-3, with 12 bases matching TRBD2. The V gene end was trimmed by 5 bases and the J gene end by 0 bases; junction bases not matched to a gene: 6. The germline V gene encodes CDR1 SGHTA and CDR2 FQGTGA. The CDR3 has 17 residues. CDR3 region: CASSLTSGGFSTDTQYF. The CDR3 region has the DNA TGTGCCAGCAGCCTGACTAGCGGGGGATTTAGCACAGATACGCAGTATTTT.

The gene calls are TRBV28 and TRBJ2-5; D remains ambiguous. The CDR3 runs 16 residues. Germline V lookup: CDR1 MDHEN, CDR2 SYDVKM. V lost 6 bases to trimming and J lost 2 bases, with 19 bases between them. CDR3 DNA: TGTGCCAGCAGCCCCCTCGGTCCAAGATCTCAAGAGACCCAGTACTTC. It is translated as CASSPLGPRSQETQYF.

The chain has TRBV19 and TRBJ2-1; 8 nucleotides match TRBD1. Trimming at V came to 7 bases and at J to 2 bases, leaving 7 bases not matched to a gene. Germline V CDR1 and CDR2: LNHDA, SQIVND (reference sequence). The CDR3 extends over 15 amino acids. CDR3 loop: CASNAGQDTYNEQFF. CDR3 nucleotides: TGTGCCAGTAATGCGGGACAGGATACCTACAATGAGCAGTTCTTC.

This chain joins TRBV4-1 and TRBJ1-3; D is unclear. The germline V gene has CDR1 MGHRA and CDR2 YSYEKL. The length of the CDR3 is 13 residues. Trimming removed 0 bases at V and 9 bases at J, with 9 bases between. The CDR3 DNA sequence: TGCGCCAGCAGCCAAGATCGCGAAAGCACCATATATTTT. It encodes CASSQDRESTIYF.

Only one count was recorded for this clone. CDR3 nucleotide sequence: TGTGCCAGTAGGACCTCCCGGGACAGGGGAGGGGGCAATCAGCCCCAGCATTTT. Its translation: CASRTSRDRGGGNQPQHF. This chain joins TRBV19 and TRBJ1-5, with 10 bases lining up with TRBD1. This CDR3 is 18 amino acids long. J gave up 2 bases and V 6 bases, and 13 bases lay outside the gene matches. CDR1 is LNHDA and CDR2 is SQIVND in the germline V gene (reference sequence).

The V and J genes are TRBV5-1 and TRBJ2-3, with D unresolved. CDR1 is SGHRS and CDR2 is YFSETQ in the germline V gene. This CDR3 has 14 amino acids. Trimming shortened V by 4 bases and J by 2 bases, and 11 bases separated the two germline ends. In DNA form, the CDR3 reads TGCGCCAGCAGCCTTCAGCAGGACACAGATACGCAGTATTTT. This translates into CASSLQQDTDTQYF.

As DNA, the CDR3 is TGTGCCAGCAGACCTCTAGCGGGAGGTTACAATGAGCAGTTCTTC. The encoded protein is CASRPLAGGYNEQFF. The chain employs TRBV7-9 and TRBJ2-1; TRBD2 matches at 11 bases. The junction had 5 bases not matched to a gene; V was cut back by 6 bases and J by 4 bases. Germline V CDR1 and CDR2: SEHNR, FQNEAQ (reference sequence). The CDR3 length is 15 residues.

The J gene is TRBJ2-5, the V gene TRBV19, with 8 bases aligning to TRBD2. The germline gives CDR1 LNHDA, CDR2 SQIVND (reference sequence). The CDR3 is made up of 14 amino acids. V trimming: 4 bases; J trimming: 8 bases; junction bases outside the gene matches: 9. The CDR3 region is CASSRAGAWDTQYF. CDR3 coding DNA: TGTGCCAGTAGTAGAGCGGGAGCCTGGGATACCCAGTACTTC.

This clone was seen only a few times. The chain couples TRBV6-5 to TRBJ1-6; the D gene is possibly TRBD1 (6 bases). V lost 2 bases to trimming and J lost 7 bases, with 9 bases between them. Germline values: CDR1 MNHEY, CDR2 SVGAGI. The CDR3 runs to 14 residues. In DNA, the CDR3 is TGTGCCAGCAGTTACGGGGGGGCAAATTCACCCCTCCACTTT. Its translation is CASSYGGANSPLHF.

The chain carries TRBV4-3 and TRBJ2-7; 10 positions agree with TRBD1. The CDR3 contains 16 residues. J lost 3 bases, V lost 0 bases, and 5 bases had no gene match. The germline gives CDR1 LGHNA, CDR2 YSLEER. CDR3 bases: TGCGCCAGCAGCCAAGATCAGGACAGGGGGGTCTACGAGCAGTACTTC. It yields the protein CASSQDQDRGVYEQYF.

The rearrangement links TRBV14 to TRBJ1-1, with 7 positions matching TRBD1. Germline CDR1 SGHDN, CDR2 FVKESK. The CDR3 sequence is 13 residues long. The ends lost 3 bases at V and 5 bases at J; junction bases unmatched: 3. CDR3 sequence: CASSQTGRTEAFF. CDR3 coding DNA: TGTGCCAGCAGCCAGACAGGGAGAACTGAAGCTTTCTTT.

This rearrangement joins TRBV2 to TRBJ1-1; a weak D match, TRBD1 (6 bases). Germline CDR1 reads SNHLY; CDR2 reads FYNNEI. With 2 bases removed from V and 0 bases from J, the gap between germline ends came to 10 bases. The length of the CDR3 is 15 residues. CDR3 sequence: CASSERTDLNTEAFF. The CDR3, as DNA: TGTGCCAGCAGTGAACGGACAGACCTGAACACTGAAGCTTTCTTT.

This chain connects TRBV5-4 to TRBJ1-3; the match to TRBD1 covers 7 bases. V was pared by 4 bases and J by 4 bases, with 5 bases of the junction left unmatched. CDR1 SGHNT and CDR2 YYREEE come from the germline V gene (reference sequence). The CDR3 totals 14 residues. CDR3 amino acids: CASSHRDSGNTIYF. The CDR3 nucleotides are TGTGCCAGCAGCCACCGGGACAGCGGAAACACCATATATTTT.

The chain carries TRBV7-2 and TRBJ2-5, with a weak D call TRBD1 (5 bases). V lost 2 bases and J lost 4, with 11 bases in between. The V gene's germline CDR1 is SGHTA and CDR2 FQGNSA. The CDR3 extends over 14 amino acids. For the CDR3, the DNA is TGTGCCAGCAGCTTAACAGGAAGAGGAGAGACCCAGTACTTC. This codes for CASSLTGRGETQYF.

The rearrangement links TRBV18 to TRBJ2-5, with D perhaps TRBD1 (6 bases). The germline CDR1 and CDR2 sequences are KGHSH and LQKENI. This CDR3 has 14 residues. V lost 4 bases, J lost 4 bases, and 13 bases lay in between. This chain's CDR3 is CASSQTRGSETQYF. In nucleotides, the CDR3 is TGTGCCAGCTCACAAACCAGGGGTTCAGAGACCCAGTACTTC.

This clone is a singleton in its sample. The genes are TRBV7-9 and TRBJ2-5; D is perhaps TRBD2 (6 bases). CDR3 length: 14 residues. Germline CDR1 reads SEHNR; CDR2 reads FQNEAQ (reference sequence). Trimming took off 5 bases at V and 1 base at J, with 11 bases between the two ends. CDR3 DNA sequence: TGTGCCAGCAGCCTAAGCGGGCCCCAAGAGACCCAGTACTTC. Translation gives CASSLSGPQETQYF.

A word on this clone: Additional DNA sequences in this sample encode the identical CDR3. V is TRBV6-5 and J is TRBJ2-5; 7 nucleotides agree with TRBD1. Looked up from germline, CDR1 is MNHEY and CDR2 is SVGAGI. This CDR3 comprises 14 residues. Trimming at V came to 3 bases and at J to 1 base, leaving 2 bases not matched to a gene. CDR3 nucleotides: TGTGCCAGCAGTTATTCAGGGGGCCAAGAGACCCAGTACTTC. Translating it yields CASSYSGGQETQYF.

This chain links TRBV28 with TRBJ1-5; TRBD1 is a possible D gene (5 bases). This CDR3 comprises 16 residues. The germline gives CDR1 MDHEN, CDR2 SYDVKM. V was clipped by 6 bases and J by 1 base, with 16 bases between them. CDR3 nucleotides: TGTGCCAGCAGCCCCGTAAGGGGTCTGAGCAATCAGCCCCAGCATTTT. The encoded protein is CASSPVRGLSNQPQHF.